The present TCR beta chain was sequenced within a study of T-cell reconstitution after alpha-beta-depleted transplantation in children. Study-wide results and limits: Several hundred graft clones that had expanded were reportedly the source of alpha-beta T cells about two months after transplant.

TCRbeta library preparation incorporated unique molecular identifiers. TCRdb re-derived calls from the PCR reads in MiXCR, one entry per CDR3 protein. This sample has hundreds of thousands of distinct CDR3 sequences, with 13% found just once. The V end was cut by 3 bases, the J end by 6 bases, with 13 bases between. The germline gives CDR1 SGDLS, CDR2 YYNGEE. CDR3 length equals 15 residues. This clonotype was seen many times. Its target is not known. The sequence derives from a girl aged 2-10 years with congenital amegakaryocytic thrombocytopenia, due to receive a stem cell transplant. The sample in question was PBMCs, obtained before TCRalphabeta/CD19-depleted stem cell transplant. This chain links TRBV9 with TRBJ1-6; no clear D. The DNA for the CDR3 is TGTGCCAGCAGCGCGGACGGACGGCCTAATTCACCCCTCCACTTT. As protein: CASSADGRPNSPLHF.